Below are 8 T cell receptor beta chains sequenced from a single sample in a study of long-term antiretroviral therapy in people with HIV. Survey-level resolution applied to immunoSEQ assay v3.0. TCRdb's copy holds only in-frame clones and misses some; the assay was immunoSEQ multiplex PCR. The sample lists around 15,000 clones; roughly 80% were seen once. The sequenced sample was unsorted PBMCs, obtained 1.5 years before starting antiretroviral therapy. These receptors were obtained from a woman in her forties or fifties with HIV.

The rearrangement joins TRBV5-4 to TRBJ1-2, with 10 bases that match TRBD1. CDR1 is SGHNT, CDR2 YYREEE, per germline (reference sequence). Trimming took 4 bases from V and 8 from J; bases not matched to a gene: 8. The CDR3 runs to 14 residues. CDR3 amino acids: CASSPGQGIAGYTF. For the CDR3, the DNA is TGTGCCAGCAGCCCGGGACAGGGGATAGCAGGCTACACCTTC.

The chain recombines TRBV27 with TRBJ1-5; D is uncertain. The V end lost 3 bases, the J end lost 3 bases, and 9 bases lay between the germline ends. The CDR3 consists of 14 residues. Per germline, CDR1 MNHEY and CDR2 SMNVEV (reference sequence). CDR3 residues: CASSLGSPNQPQHF. The CDR3, as DNA: TGTGCCAGCAGTTTGGGCAGCCCCAATCAGCCCCAGCATTTT.

This rearrangement joins TRBV28 to TRBJ1-4, with D tentatively TRBD1 (6 bases). Germline assignment: CDR1 MDHEN and CDR2 SYDVKM. The V end was cut by 6 bases, the J end by 4 bases, with 24 bases between. The CDR3 totals 18 residues. CDR3 nucleotide sequence: TGTGCCAGCAGGGACGTGGGGGACACCCAAAGGAGTAATGAAAAACTGTTTTTT. As protein: CASRDVGDTQRSNEKLFF.

This chain uses TRBV7-9 with TRBJ2-1; D not certain. Trimming pared 5 bases from V and 0 bases from J, leaving 11 bases between. This CDR3 has 15 residues. Germline V gene lookup returns CDR1 SEHNR and CDR2 FQNEAQ (reference sequence). As DNA, the CDR3 is TGTGCCAGCAGCCCCTCGTCCCGCTCCTACAATGAGCAGTTCTTC. Protein sequence: CASSPSSRSYNEQFF.

The chain joins TRBV5-1 to TRBJ1-1, with 7 bases that match TRBD1. CDR1 is SGHRS, CDR2 YFSETQ, per germline. V lost 7 bases and J lost 2; bases outside the gene matches: 5. The CDR3 sequence is 13 residues long. CDR3 sequence reads: CASGQGDNTEAFF. In DNA, the CDR3 is TGCGCCAGCGGGCAGGGGGACAACACTGAAGCTTTCTTT.

The chain is built from TRBV7-6 and TRBJ1-1; D is ambiguous. From germline, CDR1 is SGHVS and CDR2 FNYEAQ. The CDR3 covers 14 residues. The V end lost 5 bases, the J end lost 3 bases, and 13 bases lay between the germline ends. CDR3 nucleotide sequence: TGTGCCAGCAGCCGTGACGGAAGGGACACTGAAGCTTTCTTT. Its protein product is CASSRDGRDTEAFF. The complete variable domain, with remaining parts taken from reference TRBV7-6 and TRBJ1-1, reads GAGVSQSPRYKVTKRGQDVALRCDPISGHVSLYWYRQALGQGPEFLTYFNYEAQQDKSGLPNDRFSAERPEGSISTLTIQRTEQRDSAMYRCASSRDGRDTEAFFGQGTRLTVV.

The chain combines TRBV2 with TRBJ2-2; TRBD1 agrees at 7 bases. This CDR3 has 14 residues. Germline loops: CDR1 SNHLY, CDR2 FYNNEI. With V trimmed by 6 bases and J by 5 bases, 6 bases remained unmatched. CDR3 in amino acids: CASSETGVTGELFF. The CDR3 coding sequence is TGTGCCAGCAGCGAAACAGGGGTGACCGGGGAGCTGTTTTTT. Complete variable domain (other parts from reference TRBV2 and TRBJ2-2): EPEVTQTPSHQVTQMGQEVILRCVPISNHLYFYWYRQILGQKVEFLVSFYNNEISEKSEIFDDQFSVERPDGSNFTLKIRSTKLEDSAMYFCASSETGVTGELFFGEGSRLTVL.

The genes are TRBV2 and TRBJ1-1, with 8 positions matching TRBD1. V was clipped by 7 bases and J by 4 bases; unmatched bases: 5. The CDR3 length is 13 residues. Germline-derived CDR1 and CDR2 are SNHLY and FYNNEI. The chain's CDR3 is CASKGQGGTEAFF. The CDR3 nucleotides are TGTGCCAGCAAAGGACAGGGAGGCACTGAAGCTTTCTTT.